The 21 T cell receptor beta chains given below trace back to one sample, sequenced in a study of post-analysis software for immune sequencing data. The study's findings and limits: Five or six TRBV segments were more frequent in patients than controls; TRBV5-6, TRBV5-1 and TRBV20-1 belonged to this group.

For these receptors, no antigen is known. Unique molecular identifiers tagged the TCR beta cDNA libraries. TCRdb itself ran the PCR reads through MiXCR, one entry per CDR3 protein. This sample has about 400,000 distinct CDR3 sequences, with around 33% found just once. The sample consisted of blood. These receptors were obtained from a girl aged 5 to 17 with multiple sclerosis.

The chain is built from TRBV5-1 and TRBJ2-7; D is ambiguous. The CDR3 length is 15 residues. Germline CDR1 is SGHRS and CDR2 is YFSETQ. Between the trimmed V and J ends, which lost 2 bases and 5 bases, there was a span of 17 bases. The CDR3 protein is CASSFLGTVGDEQYF. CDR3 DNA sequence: TGCGCCAGCAGCTTCCTAGGTACGGTAGGCGACGAGCAGTACTTC.

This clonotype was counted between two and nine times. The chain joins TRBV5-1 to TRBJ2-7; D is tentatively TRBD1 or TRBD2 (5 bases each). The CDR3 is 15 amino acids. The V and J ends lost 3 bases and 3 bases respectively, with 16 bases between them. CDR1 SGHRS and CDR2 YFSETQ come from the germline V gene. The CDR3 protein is CASSWGSGPVYEQYF. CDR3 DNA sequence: TGCGCCAGCAGCTGGGGATCGGGACCGGTCTACGAGCAGTACTTC.

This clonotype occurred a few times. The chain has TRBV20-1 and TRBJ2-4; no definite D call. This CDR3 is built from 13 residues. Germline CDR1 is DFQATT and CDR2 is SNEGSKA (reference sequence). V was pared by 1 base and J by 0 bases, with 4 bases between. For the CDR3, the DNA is TGCAGTGCTAGAGTCCTAGCCAAAAACATTCAGTACTTC. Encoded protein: CSARVLAKNIQYF.

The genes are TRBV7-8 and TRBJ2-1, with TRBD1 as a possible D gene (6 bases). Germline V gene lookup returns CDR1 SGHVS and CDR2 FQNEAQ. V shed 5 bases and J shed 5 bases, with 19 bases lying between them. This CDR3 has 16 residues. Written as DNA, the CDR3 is TGTGCCAGCAGCCTTAAAGGACAGTCCGGTAACAATGAGCAGTTCTTC. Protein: CASSLKGQSGNNEQFF.

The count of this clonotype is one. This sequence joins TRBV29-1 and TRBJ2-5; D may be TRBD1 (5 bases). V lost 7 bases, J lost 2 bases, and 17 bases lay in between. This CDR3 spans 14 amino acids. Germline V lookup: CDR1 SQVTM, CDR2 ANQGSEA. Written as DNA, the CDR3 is TGCAGCGCTGAGGCCCTCCAGGGACAAGAGACCCAGTACTTC. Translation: CSAEALQGQETQYF.

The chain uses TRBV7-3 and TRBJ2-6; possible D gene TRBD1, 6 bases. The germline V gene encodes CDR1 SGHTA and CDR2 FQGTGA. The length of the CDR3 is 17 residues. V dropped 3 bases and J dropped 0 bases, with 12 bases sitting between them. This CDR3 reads CASSFEMDSSGANVLTF. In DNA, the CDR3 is TGTGCCAGCAGCTTCGAAATGGACAGCTCTGGGGCCAACGTCCTGACTTTC.

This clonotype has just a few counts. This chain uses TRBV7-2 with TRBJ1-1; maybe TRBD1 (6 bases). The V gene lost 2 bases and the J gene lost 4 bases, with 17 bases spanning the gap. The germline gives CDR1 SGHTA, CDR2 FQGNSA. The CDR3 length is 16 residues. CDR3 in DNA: TGTGCCAGCAGCTTATTCGGGGGATCACAGGGCACTGAAGCTTTCTTT. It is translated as CASSLFGGSQGTEAFF. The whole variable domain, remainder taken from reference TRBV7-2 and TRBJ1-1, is GAGVSQSPSNKVTEKGKDVELRCDPISGHTALYWYRQSLGQGLEFLIYFQGNSAPDKSGLPSDRFSAERTGGSVSTLTIQRTQQEDSAVYLCASSLFGGSQGTEAFFGQGTRLTVV.

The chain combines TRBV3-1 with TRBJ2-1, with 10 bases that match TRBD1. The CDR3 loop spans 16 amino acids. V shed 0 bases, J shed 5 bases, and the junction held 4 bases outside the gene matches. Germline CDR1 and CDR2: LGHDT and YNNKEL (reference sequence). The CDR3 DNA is TGTGCCAGCAGCCAAGACTACGGGACAGGGGACAATGAGCAGTTCTTC. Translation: CASSQDYGTGDNEQFF.

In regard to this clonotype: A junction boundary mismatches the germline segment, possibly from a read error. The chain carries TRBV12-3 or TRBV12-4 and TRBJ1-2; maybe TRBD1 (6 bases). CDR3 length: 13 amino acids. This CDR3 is CASSSGPTGGDTF. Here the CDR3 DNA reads TGTGCCAGCAGTTCCGGCCCGACAGGTGGCGACACCTTC.

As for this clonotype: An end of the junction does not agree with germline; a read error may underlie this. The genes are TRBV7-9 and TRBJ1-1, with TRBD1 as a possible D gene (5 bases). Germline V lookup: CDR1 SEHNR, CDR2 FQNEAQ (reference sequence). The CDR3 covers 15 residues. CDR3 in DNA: TGTGCTAGCAGCCCAAACCCGACGGGACACACTGAAGCTTTCTTT. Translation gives CASSPNPTGHTEAFF.

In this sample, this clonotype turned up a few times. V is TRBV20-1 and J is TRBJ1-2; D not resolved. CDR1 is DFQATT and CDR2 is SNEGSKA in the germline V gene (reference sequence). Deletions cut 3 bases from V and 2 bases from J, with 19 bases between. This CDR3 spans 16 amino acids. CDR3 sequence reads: CSASEPSTAFNYGYTF. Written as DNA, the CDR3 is TGCAGTGCTAGCGAGCCCTCCACAGCCTTCAACTATGGCTACACCTTC.

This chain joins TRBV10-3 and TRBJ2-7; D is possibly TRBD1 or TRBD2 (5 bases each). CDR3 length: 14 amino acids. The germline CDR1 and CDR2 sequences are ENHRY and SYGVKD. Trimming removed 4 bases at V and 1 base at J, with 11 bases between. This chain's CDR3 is CAISAGPPSYEQYF. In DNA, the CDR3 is TGTGCCATCAGTGCGGGACCTCCTTCCTACGAGCAGTACTTC.

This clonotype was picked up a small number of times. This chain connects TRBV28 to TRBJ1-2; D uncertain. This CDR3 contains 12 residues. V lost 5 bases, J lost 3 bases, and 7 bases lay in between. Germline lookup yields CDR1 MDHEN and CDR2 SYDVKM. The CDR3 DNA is TGTGCCAGCAGTCTCGGGCACTATGGCTACACCTTC. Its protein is CASSLGHYGYTF.

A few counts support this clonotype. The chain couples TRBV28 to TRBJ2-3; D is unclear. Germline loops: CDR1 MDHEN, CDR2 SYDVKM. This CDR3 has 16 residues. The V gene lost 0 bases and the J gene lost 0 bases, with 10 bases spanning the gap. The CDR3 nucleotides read TGTGCCAGCAGTTTATGGGGCACTGGCAGCACAGATACGCAGTATTTT. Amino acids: CASSLWGTGSTDTQYF.

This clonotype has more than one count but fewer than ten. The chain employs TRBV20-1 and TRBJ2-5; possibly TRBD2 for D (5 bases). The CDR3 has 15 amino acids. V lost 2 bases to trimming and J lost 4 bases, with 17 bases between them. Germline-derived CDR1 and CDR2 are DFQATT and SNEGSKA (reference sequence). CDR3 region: CSARWVGDVRETQYF. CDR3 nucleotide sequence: TGCAGTGCTAGATGGGTCGGGGATGTCCGAGAGACCCAGTACTTC.

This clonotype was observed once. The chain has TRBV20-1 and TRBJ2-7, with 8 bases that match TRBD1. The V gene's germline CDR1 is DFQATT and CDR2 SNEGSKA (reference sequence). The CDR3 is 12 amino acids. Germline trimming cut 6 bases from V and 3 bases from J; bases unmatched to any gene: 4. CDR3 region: CSATGTGYEQYF. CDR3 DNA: TGCAGTGCCACCGGGACAGGCTACGAGCAGTACTTC.

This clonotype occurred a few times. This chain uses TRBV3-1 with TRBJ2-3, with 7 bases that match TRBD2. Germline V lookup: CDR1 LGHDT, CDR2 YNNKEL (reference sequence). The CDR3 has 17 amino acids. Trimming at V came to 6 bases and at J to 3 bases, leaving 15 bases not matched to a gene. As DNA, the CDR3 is TGTGCCAGCAGTCCCGCCGTCACTAGCGCTGGAACAGATACGCAGTATTTT. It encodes CASSPAVTSAGTDTQYF.

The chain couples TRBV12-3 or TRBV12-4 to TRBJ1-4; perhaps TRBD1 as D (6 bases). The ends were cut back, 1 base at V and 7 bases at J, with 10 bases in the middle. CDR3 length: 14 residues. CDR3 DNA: TGTGCCAGCAGTTTAGGAGGGGGATCTGAAAAACTGTTTTTT. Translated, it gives CASSLGGGSEKLFF.

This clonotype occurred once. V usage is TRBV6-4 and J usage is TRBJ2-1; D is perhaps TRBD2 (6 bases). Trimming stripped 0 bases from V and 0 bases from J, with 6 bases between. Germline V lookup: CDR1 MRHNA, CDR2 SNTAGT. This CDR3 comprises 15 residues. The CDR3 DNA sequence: TGTGCCAGCAGTGACTCTAGCGGCTCCTACAATGAGCAGTTCTTC. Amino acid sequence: CASSDSSGSYNEQFF.

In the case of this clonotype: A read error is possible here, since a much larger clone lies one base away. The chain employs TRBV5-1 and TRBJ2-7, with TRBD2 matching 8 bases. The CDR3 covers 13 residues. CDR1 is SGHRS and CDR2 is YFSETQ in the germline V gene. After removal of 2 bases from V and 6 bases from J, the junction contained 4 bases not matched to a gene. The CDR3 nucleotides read TGCGCCAGCAGCTTAAGCGGGGGCTGCGAGCAGTACTTC. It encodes CASSLSGGCEQYF.

CDR3 DNA sequence: TGTGCCAGCAACTTCGGGGGAGCCACTGAAGCTTTCTTT. As protein: CASNFGGATEAFF. This chain links TRBV12-3 or TRBV12-4 with TRBJ1-1, with D tentatively TRBD1 (5 bases). The CDR3 runs 13 residues. Between the trimmed V and J ends, which lost 7 bases and 4 bases, there was a span of 13 bases.